The next 32 T cell receptor beta chains were all read from a single sample in a study of blood T cell repertoires in COVID-19. Sequencing was performed with immunoSEQ multiplex PCR; in TCRdb, only in-frame clones are kept and a portion is missing. The sample lists 100,000 or so clones, approximately 89% seen once, with about 1% in the top ten. Sequencing was carried out using peripheral blood. The origin of the receptors is a man in his 60s with acute or convalescent COVID-19.

This clone has just one count. This chain links TRBV7-3 with TRBJ2-3; TRBD1 aligns across 8 bases. Looked up from germline, CDR1 is SGHTA and CDR2 is FQGTGA. The CDR3 is made up of 15 amino acids. V was clipped by 6 bases and J by 6 bases; unmatched bases: 11. The CDR3 coding sequence is TGTGCCAGCAGAGCAGCAGGGGGCGGTGGGGATACGCAGTATTTT. It codes for CASRAAGGGGDTQYF.

The V and J genes are TRBV3-1 (or the pseudogene TRBV3-2) and TRBJ2-5; TRBD2 agrees at 9 bases. The CDR3 loop spans 16 amino acids. CDR1 and CDR2 (germline): LGHDT, YNNKEL (reference sequence). The trim removed 3 bases at V and 2 bases at J, leaving 7 bases unmatched. The CDR3 is CASSQWASGEQETQYF. DNA of the CDR3: TGTGCCAGCAGCCAGTGGGCTAGCGGGGAACAAGAGACCCAGTACTTC.

This clone was seen more than once but under ten times. The CDR3 nucleotides read TGTGCCAGCAGCGCCGTAAGGACAGGGGCGACAGAGCAGTACTTC. Its translation: CASSAVRTGATEQYF. This chain joins TRBV2 and TRBJ2-7; 9 bases align to TRBD1. Per germline, CDR1 SNHLY and CDR2 FYNNEI. The junction had 13 bases not matched to a gene; V was cut back by 6 bases and J by 7 bases. CDR3 length: 15 residues.

This rearrangement joins TRBV6-5 to TRBJ2-7; the match to TRBD1 covers 7 bases. Per the germline V gene, CDR1 is MNHEY and CDR2 is SVGAGI. CDR3 length equals 14 residues. The trim removed 3 bases at V and 2 bases at J, leaving 4 bases unmatched. The CDR3 bases are TGTGCCAGCAGTTATGGGGACAGAGCCTACGAGCAGTACTTC. This translates into CASSYGDRAYEQYF.

This rearrangement joins TRBV2 to TRBJ2-2; maybe TRBD1 (6 bases). Looked up from germline, CDR1 is SNHLY and CDR2 is FYNNEI. The CDR3 covers 13 residues. The V and J ends lost 8 bases and 6 bases respectively, with 13 bases between them. CDR3 bases: TGTGCCAGCGGGGCAGGGGAATCCGGGGAGCTGTTTTTT. It specifies CASGAGESGELFF. The variable domain in full, completed from reference TRBV2 and TRBJ2-2, reads EPEVTQTPSHQVTQMGQEVILRCVPISNHLYFYWYRQILGQKVEFLVSFYNNEISEKSEIFDDQFSVERPDGSNFTLKIRSTKLEDSAMYFCASGAGESGELFFGEGSRLTVL.

This clone was seen only once. The gene calls are TRBV15 and TRBJ1-3; the match to TRBD1 covers 10 bases. This CDR3 has 16 amino acids. The trim removed 3 bases at V and 1 base at J, leaving 3 bases unmatched. The germline V gene encodes CDR1 LNHNV and CDR2 YYDKDF (reference sequence). The CDR3 DNA sequence: TGTGCCACCAGCAGGGACAGGGGGATGTCTGGAAACACCATATATTTT. It yields the protein CATSRDRGMSGNTIYF. Variable domain in full (rest from reference TRBV15 and TRBJ1-3): DAMVIQNPRYQVTQFGKPVTLSCSQTLNHNVMYWYQQKSSQAPKLLFHYYDKDFNNEADTPDNFQSRRPNTSFCFLDIRSPGLGDTAMYLCATSRDRGMSGNTIYFGEGSWLTVV.

The chain carries TRBV29-1 and TRBJ1-4, with D unclear. Trimming took 3 bases from V and 8 from J, leaving 19 bases between them. There are 15 residues in the CDR3. Per the germline V gene, CDR1 is SQVTM and CDR2 is ANQGSEA. The CDR3 nucleotides are TGCAGCGTTGACTTTTCGGGAGACGACGAGGAAAAACTGTTTTTT. Its translation is CSVDFSGDDEEKLFF.

This clone appeared once. The chain joins TRBV6-2 or TRBV6-3 to TRBJ2-3, with 8 positions matching TRBD1. Germline CDR1 and CDR2: MNHEY and SVGEGT. The CDR3 totals 15 residues. The J segment lost 1 base and the V segment lost 4 bases, leaving 4 bases of the junction unmatched. The CDR3 DNA sequence: TGTGCCAGCAGTTCCTCGGGACAGGGCACAGATACGCAGTATTTT. This codes for CASSSSGQGTDTQYF.

This clone was observed once. This CDR3 reads CASSQGAGQGAYGYTF. In nucleotides, the CDR3 is TGTGCCAGCAGCCAAGGGGCAGGTCAGGGGGCCTATGGCTACACCTTC. The genes are TRBV7-9 and TRBJ1-2, with 8 positions matching TRBD1. The CDR3 length is 16 residues. V dropped 5 bases and J dropped 4; count of bases not matched to a gene: 12. Germline loops: CDR1 SEHNR, CDR2 FQNEAQ (reference sequence).

This clone was seen only once. This chain links TRBV4-1 with TRBJ1-2; no definite D call. The CDR3 length is 14 residues. Germline CDR1 reads MGHRA; CDR2 reads YSYEKL. The ends were cut back, 0 bases at V and 3 bases at J, with 8 bases in the middle. CDR3 sequence: CASSQESGYYGYTF. In DNA form, the CDR3 reads TGCGCCAGCAGCCAAGAATCAGGCTACTATGGCTACACCTTC.

The gene calls are TRBV5-1 and TRBJ2-5; 10 nucleotides align to TRBD2. From germline, CDR1 is SGHRS and CDR2 YFSETQ. This CDR3 spans 16 amino acids. V was clipped by 6 bases and J by 4 bases; unmatched bases: 12. The CDR3 DNA sequence: TGCGCCAGCACCCCCCGGCTAGCGGGAGTAGGAGAGACCCAGTACTTC. It specifies CASTPRLAGVGETQYF.

J is TRBJ2-2 and V is TRBV14; TRBD2 matches at 9 bases. The V and J ends lost 4 bases and 5 bases, in that order; junction bases with no gene match: 11. There are 17 residues in the CDR3. Germline CDR1 reads SGHDN; CDR2 reads FVKESK. CDR3 bases: TGTGCCAGCAGCCCCAGGTTGCTAGCGGGACTAACCGGGGAGCTGTTTTTT. As protein: CASSPRLLAGLTGELFF.

Only one count was recorded for this clone. This chain connects TRBV6-5 to TRBJ2-1; 9 bases align to TRBD2. The CDR3 is 14 residues long. V lost 5 bases to trimming and J lost 7 bases; unmatched junction nucleotides: 6. Germline lookup yields CDR1 MNHEY and CDR2 SVGAGI. The CDR3 reads CASSTGTSPNEQFF. For the CDR3, the DNA is TGTGCCAGCAGTACCGGGACTAGCCCTAATGAGCAGTTCTTC.

The chain recombines TRBV24-1 with TRBJ2-1, with 7 nucleotides matching TRBD1. J lost 3 bases, V lost 6 bases, and 4 bases had no gene match. The CDR3 length is 14 residues. Germline lookup yields CDR1 KGHDR and CDR2 SFDVKD. CDR3 residues: CATSRWDSYNEQFF. For the CDR3, the DNA is TGTGCCACCAGTCGATGGGACAGCTACAATGAGCAGTTCTTC.

The chain has TRBV2 and TRBJ2-1; 9 bases match TRBD2. J was trimmed by 4 bases and V by 6 bases; bases with no gene match: 7. The CDR3 length is 15 residues. Germline CDR1 and CDR2: SNHLY and FYNNEI. The CDR3 loop reads CASREPSGAYNEQFF. The CDR3 bases are TGTGCCAGCAGGGAACCTAGCGGGGCTTACAATGAGCAGTTCTTC.

This rearrangement joins TRBV29-1 to TRBJ2-7, with TRBD2 as a possible D gene (6 bases). Trimming pared 7 bases from V and 0 bases from J, leaving 19 bases between. This CDR3 has 15 residues. Germline V gene data show CDR1 as SQVTM and CDR2 as ANQGSEA. As DNA, the CDR3 is TGCAGCGGCCCAACCCAGCGGGCTAGCTCCTACGAGCAGTACGTC. It codes for CSGPTQRASSYEQYV.

The J gene is TRBJ2-2, the V gene TRBV5-4; D possibly corresponds to TRBD2 (7 bases). Trimming shortened V by 2 bases and J by 2 bases, and 16 bases separated the two germline ends. Germline V gene sequence: CDR1 SGHNT, CDR2 YYREEE (reference sequence). CDR3 length: 17 amino acids. The CDR3 DNA is TGTGCCAGCAGCTTCCCGAGGGGGGGCGCAAACACCGGGGAGCTGTTTTTT. Amino acids: CASSFPRGGANTGELFF.

The J gene is TRBJ1-2, the V gene TRBV23-1; D is undetermined. TRBV23-1 is identified as an open reading frame with a role that is uncertain. With 4 bases removed from V and 4 bases from J, the gap between germline ends came to 4 bases. The CDR3 is 11 amino acids. CDR3 DNA sequence: TGCGCCAGCAGTCTTATCTATGGCTACACCTTC. It is translated as CASSLIYGYTF.

Remarks on this clone: Other DNA sequences in this sample translate to the same CDR3. The chain carries TRBV7-9 and TRBJ1-5; no clear D gene. The CDR3 runs 14 residues. Germline loops: CDR1 SEHNR, CDR2 FQNEAQ (reference sequence). V lost 0 bases and J 2 bases, leaving 5 bases between the germline ends. The CDR3 bases are TGTGCCAGCAGCTTAGCCGGGGGCAATCAGCCCCAGCATTTT. Its protein is CASSLAGGNQPQHF.

V is TRBV9 and J is TRBJ1-6; TRBD1 is a possible D gene (6 bases). Per germline, CDR1 SGDLS and CDR2 YYNGEE. V gave up 4 bases and J gave up 5 bases, with 13 bases separating them. CDR3 length equals 15 residues. The CDR3 nucleotides read TGTGCCAGCAGCTTAGGAGGGGGAGATAATTCACCCCTCCACTTT. This sequence encodes CASSLGGGDNSPLHF.

The chain joins TRBV7-9 to TRBJ1-2; D is uncertain. There are 12 residues in the CDR3. The V and J ends lost 5 bases and 8 bases respectively, with 12 bases between them. The germline V gene encodes CDR1 SEHNR and CDR2 FQNEAQ (reference sequence). The CDR3 region has the DNA TGTGCCAGCAGCCCGTTGACTGGCGGCTACACCTTC. It is translated as CASSPLTGGYTF.

CDR3 in amino acids: CASSYFLAMNTEAFF. The DNA for the CDR3 is TGTGCCAGCAGTTACTTCCTTGCTATGAACACTGAAGCTTTCTTT. V usage is TRBV6-6 and J usage is TRBJ1-1; D uncertain. Trimming removed 1 base at V and 0 bases at J, with 9 bases between. The CDR3 consists of 15 residues. Germline CDR1 is MNHNY and CDR2 is SVGAGI (reference sequence).

The chain uses TRBV2 and TRBJ2-3; possibly TRBD2 for D (6 bases). CDR1 and CDR2 from the germline V gene are SNHLY and FYNNEI. The CDR3 length is 15 residues. Trimming pared 6 bases from V and 0 bases from J, leaving 13 bases between. Here the CDR3 reads CASSVGRPSTDTQYF. In nucleotides, the CDR3 is TGTGCCAGCAGCGTCGGGAGACCAAGCACAGATACGCAGTATTTT.

V usage is TRBV9 and J usage is TRBJ2-1; 7 nucleotides agree with TRBD2. The CDR3 runs to 15 residues. Germline V gene data show CDR1 as SGDLS and CDR2 as YYNGEE. J lost 4 bases, V lost 3 bases, and 7 bases had no gene match. This CDR3 reads CASSASGFLYNEQFF. The CDR3 DNA sequence: TGTGCCAGCAGCGCTAGCGGCTTCCTTTACAATGAGCAGTTCTTC. Based on the CDR3 plus reference TRBV9 and TRBJ2-1, the full variable domain is DSGVTQTPKHLITATGQRVTLRCSPRSGDLSVYWYQQSLDQGLQFLIQYYNGEERAKGNILERFSAQQFPDLHSELNLSSLELGDSALYFCASSASGFLYNEQFFGPGTRLTVL.

V and J are TRBV11-1 and TRBJ2-3, with TRBD2 matching over 11 bases. Germline CDR1 reads SGHAT; CDR2 reads FQDESV (reference sequence). This CDR3 spans 16 amino acids. V was pared by 5 bases and J by 2 bases, with 6 bases of the junction left unmatched. CDR3 sequence: CASSIIAGGFTDTQYF. The CDR3 nucleotides are TGTGCCAGCAGCATCATAGCGGGAGGGTTCACAGATACGCAGTATTTT.

The chain links TRBV6-6 to TRBJ1-6; D might be TRBD1 (6 bases). The CDR3 sequence is 13 residues long. V was shortened by 4 bases and J by 19 bases, with 20 bases between the two germline ends. Germline V gives CDR1 MNHNY, CDR2 SVGAGI (reference sequence). This chain's CDR3 is CASSFQPRDTLHF. CDR3 bases: TGTGCCAGCAGTTTTCAACCCCGGGACACGTTACACTTT.

The J gene is TRBJ2-2, the V gene TRBV19; 7 bases fit TRBD1. This CDR3 has 16 amino acids. V lost 4 bases to trimming and J lost 5 bases; unmatched junction nucleotides: 10. Per the germline V gene, CDR1 is LNHDA and CDR2 is SQIVND (reference sequence). This chain's CDR3 is CASSRPRGRWTGELFF. The CDR3 DNA sequence: TGTGCCAGTAGTAGGCCGAGGGGGCGATGGACCGGGGAGCTGTTTTTT.

The DNA for the CDR3 is TGTGCCAGCAGTGGGAGAGCTGAAGCTTTCTTT. Its protein is CASSGRAEAFF. This chain joins TRBV2 and TRBJ1-1; no clear D. This CDR3 has 11 amino acids. The germline V and J ends were trimmed by 4 bases and 6 bases, with 6 bases remaining between them. Looked up from germline, CDR1 is SNHLY and CDR2 is FYNNEI. The variable domain in full, completed from reference TRBV2 and TRBJ1-1, reads EPEVTQTPSHQVTQMGQEVILRCVPISNHLYFYWYRQILGQKVEFLVSFYNNEISEKSEIFDDQFSVERPDGSNFTLKIRSTKLEDSAMYFCASSGRAEAFFGQGTRLTVV.

The chain joins TRBV3-1 (or the pseudogene TRBV3-2) to TRBJ2-1; 8 positions match TRBD1. The CDR3 extends over 13 amino acids. V gave up 1 base and J gave up 7 bases; unmatched junction bases: 0. CDR1 LGHDT and CDR2 YNNKEL come from the germline V gene (reference sequence). Here the CDR3 reads CASSQGTGNEQFF. CDR3 DNA: TGTGCCAGCAGCCAAGGGACAGGGAATGAGCAGTTCTTC.

The gene calls are TRBV5-8 and TRBJ1-5; D gene uncertain. The CDR3 has 13 amino acids. Deletions cut 5 bases from V and 1 base from J, with 7 bases between. Germline CDR1 reads SGHTS; CDR2 reads YDEGEE. In DNA, the CDR3 is TGTGCCAGCAGGAGGGAAAGCAATCAGCCCCAGCATTTT. It specifies CASRRESNQPQHF.

This clone has only one observation. The J gene is TRBJ2-3, the V gene TRBV28, with 10 nucleotides matching TRBD1. The CDR3 loop spans 15 amino acids. Germline V CDR1 and CDR2: MDHEN, SYDVKM. J gave up 4 bases and V 5 bases, and 6 bases lay outside the gene matches. The CDR3 bases are TGTGCCAGCAGTCCCGACAGGGGGCGGGCAGATACGCAGTATTTT. It is translated as CASSPDRGRADTQYF.

The V and J genes are TRBV29-1 and TRBJ2-5; the D gene is possibly TRBD1 (5 bases). The CDR3 contains 12 residues. Trimming cost V 8 bases and J 1 base, with 11 bases left between them. Germline CDR1 is SQVTM and CDR2 is ANQGSEA. CDR3: CSLGDSQETQYF. The CDR3 DNA reads as TGCAGCCTCGGAGACAGCCAAGAGACCCAGTACTTC.